This TCR beta chain was recovered during a study of OX40 agonist ivuxolimab in advanced cancers. Overall study findings and caveats: In a subset of nonresponders, normalized T-cell clonal expansion was also low. The study observed clonal expansion of CD4+ and CD8+ blood T cells by week 6 at 0.1 to 3.0 mg/kg.

Produced via immunoSEQ multiplex PCR; TCRdb's table is partial and in-frame only. The sample includes about 60,000 clones, 70% to 90% of them seen just once. The CDR3 is 15 amino acids. Trimming cost V 4 bases and J 9 bases; bases outside gene matches: 7. Germline CDR1 reads SGHNT; CDR2 reads YYREEE (reference sequence). Concerning this clone itself: The antigen remains undetermined.

Sample: CD4+ or CD8+ T cells sorted from blood, taken in a trial of the OX40 agonist ivuxolimab. This receptor was obtained from an adult with an advanced solid tumor such as melanoma, head and neck, liver or kidney cancer. The rearrangement joins TRBV5-4 to TRBJ1-6; 10 nucleotides agree with TRBD1. The CDR3 spells CASSLGWTGGSPLHF. In DNA form, the CDR3 reads TGTGCCAGCAGCCTGGGCTGGACAGGGGGTTCACCCCTCCACTTT.